This T cell receptor beta chain was profiled in a study of blood T cells in healthy people across ages (dated by TCRdb to the mid-2010s). Study-wide context: In model experiments, template switching captured about one uniquely barcoded TCR beta cDNA molecule for every two T cells. To avoid experimental bias, donors of different ages were distributed randomly across sequencing lanes. For two donors (one aged 18 to 30 and one aged 80 or older), the study analyzed two additional independent replicas of 1 million unique cDNA reads from the same blood draw. The donors were divided into four age groups: young (average around 16 years), middle-aged (around 37), aged (about 60) and long-lived (about 80). Age-related changes in TCR beta repertoire diversity were measured in the study by deep sequencing normalized with unique cDNA molecular identifiers.

The roughly 39 donors, aged about 6 to 100 years, were systemically healthy Caucasian individuals from Russia. Each donor gave 8 to 10 milliliters of peripheral blood, drawn into EDTA-treated Vacutainer tubes. Ficoll-Paque density-gradient centrifugation was used to isolate PBMCs, with at least 7 million per sample. Trizol reagent was used to extract total RNA from the PBMCs, yielding at least 5 micrograms per sample. For every donor, an aliquot of PBMCs went through flow cytometry to measure the percentages of naive CD45RAhigh/CD27high T cells. The library was made by 5' RACE. The instrument given in TCRdb is Illumina HiSeq 2500. A second PCR of about 6 to 11 cycles was performed with a sample-barcoded 5' primer and a J-beta primer mix. Each TCR beta cDNA molecule received a unique molecular identifier from a template-switch 5' adaptor carrying 12 random nucleotides. Each sample yielded at least 3 million CDR3-containing paired-end reads. The Mint cDNA synthesis kit, primed by a TRBC-specific oligonucleotide, was used to synthesize first-strand cDNA from all RNA. After uracil-DNA glycosylase treatment, a first 18-cycle PCR used universal primers M1SS and BC2_uni_R on all cDNA. From the authors' description of their analysis: For normalization, 1 million high-quality reads, each with a distinct molecular identifier, were randomly selected from each sample. Instead of being binned into consensus sequences, reads with shared molecular identifiers were discarded. MiTCR, with a Q25 quality threshold and the strictest error-elimination algorithm, was used for CDR3 identification, clonotype clustering and error correction. A nonparametric unseen species model with Euler transformation was used to estimate a lower bound on total TCR beta diversity. TCRdb reanalyzed the raw reads on its own, using fastp at Q25 for trimming and MiXCR for clone calling, and kept in-frame beta chains. Here each entry gathers all rows of one CDR3 protein and keeps the most common genes and DNA. TCRdb's processing, not the authors', yielded these V and J calls. Present in this sample are under 850,000 distinct CDR3 sequences, under 40% of which were seen just once. The ten largest clones add up to 10% to 15% of the sample.

The CDR3 runs 15 amino acids, cysteine and phenylalanine included. Just the 45-base CDR3 DNA is kept, in frame starting at base 1. The germline V gene provides CDR1 SGHTA and CDR2 FQGNSA. Beyond this particular receptor, the publication reports: As age increased, observed TCR beta diversity per million T cells dropped in a roughly linear way, and a significant reduction was already evident by age about 40. Compared with the aged group, the long-lived group had more naive CD4+ T cells, fewer expanded clones and increased TCR diversity, a pattern suggesting age selection. Since profiling was done on bulk unsorted PBMCs, naive and antigen-experienced compartments could not be conclusively compared. The CMV infection status of donors was not known, potentially confounding age-related changes in expanded clonotypes. The percentage of naive T cells measured by flow cytometry correlated strongly with observed TCR beta diversity. Estimates of total diversity from one million sequenced T cells were regarded as lower bounds and underestimates.

Concerning this clonotype: Its antigen is currently not known. One end of the junction does not line up with germline, which may come from a read error.

Material: blood. The source is a man in his late teens or twenties in good health. The sequence is built from TRBV7-2 and TRBJ2-7; TRBD1 lines up with 7 middle nucleotides. The bases read TGTGTCAGCAGCACAGCCGGGACAGAATCCTACGAGCAGTACTTC. This translates into CVSSTAGTESYEQYF.